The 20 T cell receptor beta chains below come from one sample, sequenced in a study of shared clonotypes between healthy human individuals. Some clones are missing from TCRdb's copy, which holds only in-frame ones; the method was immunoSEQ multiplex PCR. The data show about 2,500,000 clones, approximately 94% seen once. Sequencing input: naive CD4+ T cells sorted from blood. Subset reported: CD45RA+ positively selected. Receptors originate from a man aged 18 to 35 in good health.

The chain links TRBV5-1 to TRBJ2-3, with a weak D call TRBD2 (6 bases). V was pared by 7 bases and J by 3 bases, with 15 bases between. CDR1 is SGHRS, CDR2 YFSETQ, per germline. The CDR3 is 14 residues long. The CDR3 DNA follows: TGCGCCAGCCGCTCGGGGGACCAAACAGATACGCAGTATTTT. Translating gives CASRSGDQTDTQYF.

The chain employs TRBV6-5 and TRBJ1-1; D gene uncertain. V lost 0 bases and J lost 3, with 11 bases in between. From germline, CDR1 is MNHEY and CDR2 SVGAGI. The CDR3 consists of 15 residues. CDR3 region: CASSYSSNLDTEAFF. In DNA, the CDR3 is TGTGCCAGCAGTTACTCGAGTAACTTAGACACTGAAGCTTTCTTT.

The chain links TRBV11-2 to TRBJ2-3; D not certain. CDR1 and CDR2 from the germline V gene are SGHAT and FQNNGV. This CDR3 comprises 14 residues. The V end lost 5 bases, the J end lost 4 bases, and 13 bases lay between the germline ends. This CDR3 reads CASSAPIGSDTQYF. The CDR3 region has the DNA TGTGCCAGCAGCGCCCCGATAGGATCAGATACGCAGTATTTT.

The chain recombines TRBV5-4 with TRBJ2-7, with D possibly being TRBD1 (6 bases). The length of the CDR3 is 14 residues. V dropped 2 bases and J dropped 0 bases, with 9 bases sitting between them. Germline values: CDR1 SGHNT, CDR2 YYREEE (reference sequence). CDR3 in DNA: TGTGCCAGCAGCTTCGACAGGTACTCCTACGAGCAGTACTTC. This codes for CASSFDRYSYEQYF. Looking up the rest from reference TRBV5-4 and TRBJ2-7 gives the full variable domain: ETGVTQSPTHLIKTRGQQVTLRCSSQSGHNTVSWYQQALGQGPQFIFQYYREEENGRGNFPPRFSGLQFPNYSSELNVNALELDDSALYLCASSFDRYSYEQYFGPGTRLTVT.

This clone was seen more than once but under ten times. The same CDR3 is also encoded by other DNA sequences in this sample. CDR3 sequence: CASSLGTGANYGYTF. DNA for the CDR3: TGCGCCAGCAGCTTGGGGACAGGGGCTAACTATGGCTACACCTTC. The chain is built from TRBV5-1 and TRBJ1-2; 9 nucleotides agree with TRBD1. Trimming at V came to 0 bases and at J to 0 bases, leaving 0 bases not matched to a gene. Germline V gives CDR1 SGHRS, CDR2 YFSETQ. This CDR3 has 15 residues.

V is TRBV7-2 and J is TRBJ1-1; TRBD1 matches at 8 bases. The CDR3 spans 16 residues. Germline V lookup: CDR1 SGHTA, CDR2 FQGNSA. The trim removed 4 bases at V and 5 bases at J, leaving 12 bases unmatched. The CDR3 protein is CASSSRGDRGGTEAFF. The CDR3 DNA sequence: TGTGCCAGCAGCTCGCGGGGAGACAGGGGCGGAACTGAAGCTTTCTTT.

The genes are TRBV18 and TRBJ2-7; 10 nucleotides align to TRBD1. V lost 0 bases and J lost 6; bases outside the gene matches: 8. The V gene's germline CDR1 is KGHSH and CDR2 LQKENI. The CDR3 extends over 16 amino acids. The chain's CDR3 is CASSPPLGTGVSEQYF. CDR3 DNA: TGTGCCAGCTCACCACCGCTCGGGACAGGGGTTTCCGAGCAGTACTTC.

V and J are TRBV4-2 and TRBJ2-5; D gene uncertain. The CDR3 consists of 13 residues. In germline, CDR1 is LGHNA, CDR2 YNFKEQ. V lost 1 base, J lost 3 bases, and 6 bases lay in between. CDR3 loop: CASSQGGKETQYF. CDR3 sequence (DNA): TGTGCCAGCAGCCAAGGGGGAAAAGAGACCCAGTACTTC.

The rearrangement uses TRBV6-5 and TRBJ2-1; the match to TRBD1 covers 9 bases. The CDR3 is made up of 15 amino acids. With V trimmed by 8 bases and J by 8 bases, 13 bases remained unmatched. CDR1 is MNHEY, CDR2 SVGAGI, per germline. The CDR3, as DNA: TGTGCCAGCCGAAGCCGGGACAGGGTTTCGGATGAGCAGTTCTTC. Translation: CASRSRDRVSDEQFF.

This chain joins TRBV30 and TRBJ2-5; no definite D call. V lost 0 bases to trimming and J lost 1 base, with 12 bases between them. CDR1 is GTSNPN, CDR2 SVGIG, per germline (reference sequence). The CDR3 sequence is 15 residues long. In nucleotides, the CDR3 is TGTGCCTGGAGTGTATCTATAAGTCCCCAAGAGACCCAGTACTTC. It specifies CAWSVSISPQETQYF.

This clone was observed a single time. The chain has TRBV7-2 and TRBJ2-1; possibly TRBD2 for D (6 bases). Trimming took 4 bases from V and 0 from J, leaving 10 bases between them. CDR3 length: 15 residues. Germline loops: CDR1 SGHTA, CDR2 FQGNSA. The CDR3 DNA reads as TGTGCCAGCAGCTCTACGGGAGCCTCCTACAATGAGCAGTTCTTC. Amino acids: CASSSTGASYNEQFF.

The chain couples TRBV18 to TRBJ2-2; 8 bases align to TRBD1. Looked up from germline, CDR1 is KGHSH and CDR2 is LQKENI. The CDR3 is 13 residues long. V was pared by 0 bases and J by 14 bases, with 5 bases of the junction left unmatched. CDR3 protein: CASSPPPAGGLFF. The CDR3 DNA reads TGTGCCAGCTCACCACCGCCGGCAGGGGGCCTGTTTTTT.

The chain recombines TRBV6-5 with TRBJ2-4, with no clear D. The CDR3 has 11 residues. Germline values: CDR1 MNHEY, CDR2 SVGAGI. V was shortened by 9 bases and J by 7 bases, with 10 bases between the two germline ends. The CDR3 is CASTRQNIQYF. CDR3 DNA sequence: TGTGCCAGTACCCGCCAGAACATTCAGTACTTC.

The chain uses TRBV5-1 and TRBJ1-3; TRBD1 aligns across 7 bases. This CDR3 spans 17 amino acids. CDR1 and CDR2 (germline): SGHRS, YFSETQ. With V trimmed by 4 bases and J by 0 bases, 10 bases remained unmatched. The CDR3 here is CASSLLTGQYSGNTIYF. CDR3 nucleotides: TGCGCCAGCAGCCTCCTGACAGGGCAATACTCTGGAAACACCATATATTTT.

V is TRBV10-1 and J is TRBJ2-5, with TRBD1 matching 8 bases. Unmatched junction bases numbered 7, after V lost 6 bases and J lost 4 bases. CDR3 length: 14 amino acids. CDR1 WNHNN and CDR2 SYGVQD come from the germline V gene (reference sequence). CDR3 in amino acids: CASSLTGVGETQYF. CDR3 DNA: TGCGCCAGCAGCTTGACAGGGGTCGGAGAGACCCAGTACTTC.

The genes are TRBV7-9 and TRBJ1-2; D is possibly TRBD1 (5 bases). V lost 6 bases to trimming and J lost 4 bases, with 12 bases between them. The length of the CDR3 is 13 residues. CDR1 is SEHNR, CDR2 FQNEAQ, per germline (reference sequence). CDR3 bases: TGTGCCAGCAGACGGGGGTGGGGCTATGGCTACACCTTC. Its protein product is CASRRGWGYGYTF.

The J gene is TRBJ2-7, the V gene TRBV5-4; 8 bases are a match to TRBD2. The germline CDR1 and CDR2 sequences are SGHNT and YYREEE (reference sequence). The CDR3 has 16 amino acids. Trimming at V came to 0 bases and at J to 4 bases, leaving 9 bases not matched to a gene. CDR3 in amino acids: CASSLAGAGGRYEQYF. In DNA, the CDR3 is TGTGCCAGCAGCTTGGCCGGCGCGGGAGGCCGATACGAGCAGTACTTC.

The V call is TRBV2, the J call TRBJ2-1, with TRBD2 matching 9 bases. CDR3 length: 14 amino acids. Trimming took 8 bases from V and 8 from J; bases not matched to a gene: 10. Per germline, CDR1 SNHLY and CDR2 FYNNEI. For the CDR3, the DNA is TGTGCCAGCTCCCGGGCTAGCGGGGCCGATGAGCAGTTCTTC. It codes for CASSRASGADEQFF.

CDR3 sequence: CASSKEDTKSYEQYF. The CDR3 region has the DNA TGTGCCAGCAGCAAAGAAGACACCAAATCCTACGAGCAGTACTTC. The chain recombines TRBV21-1 with TRBJ2-7; the table assigns TRBD1, which was not confirmed against the DNA. TRBV21-1 is listed as a pseudogene. This CDR3 spans 15 amino acids.

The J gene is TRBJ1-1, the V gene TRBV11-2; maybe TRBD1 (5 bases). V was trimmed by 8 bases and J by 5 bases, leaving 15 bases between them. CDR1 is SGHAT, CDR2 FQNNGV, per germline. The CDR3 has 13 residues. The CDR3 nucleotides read TGTGCCAGCGGATTCAGGGAACGGACTGAAGCTTTCTTT. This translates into CASGFRERTEAFF.